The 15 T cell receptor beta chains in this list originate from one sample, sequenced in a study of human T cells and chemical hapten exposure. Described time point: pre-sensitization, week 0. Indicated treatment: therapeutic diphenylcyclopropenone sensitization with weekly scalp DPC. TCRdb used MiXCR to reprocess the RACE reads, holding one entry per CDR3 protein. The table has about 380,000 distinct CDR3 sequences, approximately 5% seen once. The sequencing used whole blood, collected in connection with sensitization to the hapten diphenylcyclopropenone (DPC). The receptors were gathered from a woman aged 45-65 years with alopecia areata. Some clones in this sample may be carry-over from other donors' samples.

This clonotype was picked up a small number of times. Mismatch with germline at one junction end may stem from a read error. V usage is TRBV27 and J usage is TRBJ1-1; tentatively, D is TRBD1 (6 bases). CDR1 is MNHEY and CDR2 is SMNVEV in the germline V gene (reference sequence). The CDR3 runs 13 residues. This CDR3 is CASSLTGNAEAFF. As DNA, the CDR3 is TGTGCCAGCAGTTTAACAGGGAACGCTGAAGCTTTCTTT.

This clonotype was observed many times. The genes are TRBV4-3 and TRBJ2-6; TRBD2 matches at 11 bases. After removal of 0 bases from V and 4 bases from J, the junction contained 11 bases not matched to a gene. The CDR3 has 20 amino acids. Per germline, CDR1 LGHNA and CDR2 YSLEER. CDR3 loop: CASSQEWLAGGLTGANVLTF. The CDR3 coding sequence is TGCGCCAGCAGCCAAGAATGGCTAGCGGGAGGACTCACCGGGGCCAACGTCCTGACTTTC.

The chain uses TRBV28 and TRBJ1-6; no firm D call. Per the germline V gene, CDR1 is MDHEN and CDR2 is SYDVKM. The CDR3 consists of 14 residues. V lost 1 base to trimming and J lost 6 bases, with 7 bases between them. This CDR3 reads CASSLLPANSPLHF. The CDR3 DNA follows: TGTGCCAGCAGTTTATTACCAGCTAATTCACCCCTCCACTTT. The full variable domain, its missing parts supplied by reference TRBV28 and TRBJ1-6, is DVKVTQSSRYLVKRTGEKVFLECVQDMDHENMFWYRQDPGLGLRLIYFSYDVKMKEKGDIPEGYSVSREKKERFSLILESASTNQTSMYLCASSLLPANSPLHFGNGTRLTVT.

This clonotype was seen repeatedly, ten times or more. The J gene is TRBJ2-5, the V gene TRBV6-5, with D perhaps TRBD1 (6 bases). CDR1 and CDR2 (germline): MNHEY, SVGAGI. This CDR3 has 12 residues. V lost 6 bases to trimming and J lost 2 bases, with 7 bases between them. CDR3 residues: CASRRGQETQYF. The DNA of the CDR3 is TGTGCCAGCAGAAGGGGGCAAGAGACCCAGTACTTC.

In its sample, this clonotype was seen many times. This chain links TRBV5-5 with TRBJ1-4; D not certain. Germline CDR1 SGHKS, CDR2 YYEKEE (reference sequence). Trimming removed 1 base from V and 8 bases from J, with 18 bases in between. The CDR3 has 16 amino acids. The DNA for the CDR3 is TGTGCCAGCAGCTTGCAGGAACTAGGGTACGGGGAAAAACTGTTTTTT. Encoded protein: CASSLQELGYGEKLFF.

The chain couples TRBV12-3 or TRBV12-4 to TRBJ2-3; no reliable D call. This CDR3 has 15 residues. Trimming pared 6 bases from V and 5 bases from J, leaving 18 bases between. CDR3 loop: CASSPQSASRDTQYF. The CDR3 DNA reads TGTGCCAGCAGCCCCCAGTCGGCTTCGCGAGATACGCAGTATTTT.

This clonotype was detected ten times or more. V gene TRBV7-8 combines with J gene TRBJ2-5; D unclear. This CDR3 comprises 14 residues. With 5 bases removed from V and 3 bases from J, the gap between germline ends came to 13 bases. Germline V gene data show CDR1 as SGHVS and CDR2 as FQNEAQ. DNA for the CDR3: TGTGCCAGCAGCCGAAGGACCTTAGAAGAGACCCAGTACTTC. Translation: CASSRRTLEETQYF.

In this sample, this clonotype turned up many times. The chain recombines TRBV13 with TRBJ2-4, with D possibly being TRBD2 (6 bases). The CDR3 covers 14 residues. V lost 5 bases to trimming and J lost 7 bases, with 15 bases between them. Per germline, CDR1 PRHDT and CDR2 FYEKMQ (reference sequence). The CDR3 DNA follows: TGTGCCAGCAGCCACGGGACCGCGGGGAACATTCAGTACTTC. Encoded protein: CASSHGTAGNIQYF.

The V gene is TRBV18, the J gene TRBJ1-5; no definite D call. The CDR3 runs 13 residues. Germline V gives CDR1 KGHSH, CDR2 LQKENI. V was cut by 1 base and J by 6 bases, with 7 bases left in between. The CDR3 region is CASSPQGSQPQHF. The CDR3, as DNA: TGTGCCAGCTCACCACAAGGAAGTCAGCCCCAGCATTTT.

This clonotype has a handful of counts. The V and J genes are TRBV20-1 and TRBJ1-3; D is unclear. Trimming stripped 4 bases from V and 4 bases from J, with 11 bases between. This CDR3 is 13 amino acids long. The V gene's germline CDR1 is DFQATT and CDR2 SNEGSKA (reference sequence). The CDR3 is CSANRNVGNTIYF. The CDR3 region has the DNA TGCAGTGCTAATAGGAATGTCGGAAACACCATATATTTT.

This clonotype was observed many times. The CDR3 DNA follows: TGCGCCAGCAGCCAAGAGACACGAAAGTACGAGCAGTACTTC. This gives the protein CASSQETRKYEQYF. The rearrangement uses TRBV4-3 and TRBJ2-7, with D hard to call. Trimming stripped 0 bases from V and 4 bases from J, with 10 bases between. The CDR3 has 14 residues. Germline V lookup: CDR1 LGHNA, CDR2 YSLEER.

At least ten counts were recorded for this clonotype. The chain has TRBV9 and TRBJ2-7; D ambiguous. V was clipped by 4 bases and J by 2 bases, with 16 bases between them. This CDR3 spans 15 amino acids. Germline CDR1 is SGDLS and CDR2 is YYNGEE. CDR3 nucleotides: TGTGCCAGCAGCCCCGGGCCCGGGCTGGCCTACGAGCAGTACTTC. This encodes CASSPGPGLAYEQYF.

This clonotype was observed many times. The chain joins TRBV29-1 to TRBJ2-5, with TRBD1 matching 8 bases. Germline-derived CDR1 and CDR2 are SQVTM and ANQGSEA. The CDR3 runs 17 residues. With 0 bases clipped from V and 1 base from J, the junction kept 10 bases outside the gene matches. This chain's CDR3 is CSVEEGQGAGVQETQYF. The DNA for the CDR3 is TGCAGCGTTGAAGAGGGTCAGGGGGCTGGGGTCCAAGAGACCCAGTACTTC. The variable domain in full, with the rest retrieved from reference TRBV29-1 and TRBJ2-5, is SAVISQKPSRDICQRGTSLTIQCQVDSQVTMMFWYRQQPGQSLTLIATANQGSEATYESGFVIDKFPISRPNLTFSTLTVSNMSPEDSSIYLCSVEEGQGAGVQETQYFGPGTRLLVL.

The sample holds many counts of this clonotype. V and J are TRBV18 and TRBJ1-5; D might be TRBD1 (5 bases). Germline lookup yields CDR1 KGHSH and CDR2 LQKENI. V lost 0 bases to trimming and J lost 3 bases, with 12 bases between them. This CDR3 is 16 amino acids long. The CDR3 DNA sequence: TGTGCCAGCTCACCACCAGGGGCGACTTACAATCAGCCCCAGCATTTT. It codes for CASSPPGATYNQPQHF.

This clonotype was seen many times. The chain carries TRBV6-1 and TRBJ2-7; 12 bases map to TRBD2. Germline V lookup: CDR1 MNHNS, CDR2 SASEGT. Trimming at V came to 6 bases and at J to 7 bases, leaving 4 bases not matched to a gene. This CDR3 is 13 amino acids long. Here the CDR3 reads CASRTSGSWEQYF. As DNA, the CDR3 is TGTGCCAGCAGGACTAGCGGGAGTTGGGAGCAGTACTTC.